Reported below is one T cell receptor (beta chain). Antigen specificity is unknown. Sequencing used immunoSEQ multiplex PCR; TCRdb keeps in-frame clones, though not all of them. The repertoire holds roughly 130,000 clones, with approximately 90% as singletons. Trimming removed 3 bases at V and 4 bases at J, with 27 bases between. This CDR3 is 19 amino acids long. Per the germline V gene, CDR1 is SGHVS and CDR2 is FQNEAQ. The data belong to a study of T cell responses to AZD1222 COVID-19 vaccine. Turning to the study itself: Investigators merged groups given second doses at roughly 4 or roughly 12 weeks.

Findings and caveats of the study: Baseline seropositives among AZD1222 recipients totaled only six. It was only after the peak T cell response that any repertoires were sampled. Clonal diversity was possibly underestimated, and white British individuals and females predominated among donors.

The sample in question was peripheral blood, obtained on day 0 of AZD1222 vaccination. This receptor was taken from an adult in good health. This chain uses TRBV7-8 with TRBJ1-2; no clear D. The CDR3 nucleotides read TGTGCCAGCAGCTTGGCAAAGCCGGGCCCCGGGTGGGTGAGCTATGGCTACACCTTC. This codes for CASSLAKPGPGWVSYGYTF.